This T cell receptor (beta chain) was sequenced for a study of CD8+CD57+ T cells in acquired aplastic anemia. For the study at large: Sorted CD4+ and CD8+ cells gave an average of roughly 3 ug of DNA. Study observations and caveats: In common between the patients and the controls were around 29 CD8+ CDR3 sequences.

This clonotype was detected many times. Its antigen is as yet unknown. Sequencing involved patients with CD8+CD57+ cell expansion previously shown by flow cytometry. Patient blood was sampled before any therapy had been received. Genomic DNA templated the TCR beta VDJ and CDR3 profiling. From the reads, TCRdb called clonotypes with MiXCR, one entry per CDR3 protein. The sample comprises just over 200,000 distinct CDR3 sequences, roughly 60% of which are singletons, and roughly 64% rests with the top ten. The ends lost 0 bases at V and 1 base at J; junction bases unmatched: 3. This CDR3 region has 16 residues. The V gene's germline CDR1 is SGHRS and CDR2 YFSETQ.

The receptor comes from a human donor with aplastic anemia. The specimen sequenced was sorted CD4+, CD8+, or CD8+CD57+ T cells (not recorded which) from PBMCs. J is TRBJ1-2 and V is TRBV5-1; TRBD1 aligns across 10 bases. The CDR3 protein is CASSLGTGGSNYGYTF. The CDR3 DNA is TGCGCCAGCAGCTTGGGGACAGGGGGTAGTAACTATGGCTACACCTTC.